The T cell receptor (beta chain) described here comes from a study of shared clonotypes between healthy human individuals. Background on the study: Ranging from 18 to 49 in age, donors were two women and a few men.

Sequenced by immunoSEQ multiplex PCR; TCRdb stores in-frame clones only, minus some. The sample contains a few hundred thousand clones, approximately 96% of which appear only once. The junction had 8 bases not matched to a gene; V was cut back by 4 bases and J by 0 bases. CDR3 size: 16 residues. In germline, CDR1 is SGHAT, CDR2 FQNNGV. The TCR originated in a man aged 25-45 years in good health. The chain employs TRBV11-2 and TRBJ1-2, with 7 bases matching TRBD1. The sample taken for sequencing was memory CD8+ T cells sorted from blood. Documented subset: CD45RO+ cells pooled with CCR7-negative TemRA cells. CDR3 DNA sequence: TGTGCCAGCAGCTCAAACCGGGGACAGTCTAACTATGGCTACACCTTC. The encoded protein is CASSSNRGQSNYGYTF.